Listed below are T cell receptor beta chains from one sample, sequenced in a study of T-cell reconstitution after alpha-beta-depleted transplantation in children. In TCRdb, the PCR reads were re-called with MiXCR into one record per CDR3 protein. This table has about 360,000 distinct CDR3 sequences, less than 15% appearing once. Sequenced here: PBMCs, sampled from the stem cell graft. These receptors all stem from a human donor who donated a stem cell graft to a child with Fanconi anemia. Both conserved end residues are part of each CDR3. The order of the fields is D gene, V gene, J gene, clone size, CDR3 DNA, CDR3 protein. The D gene is left open where the match is weak. Only part of the rows carry a size: once, few, many, or a class if the clone is expanded.

>.|TRBV12-3/TRBV12-4|TRBJ1-1|few
TGTGCCAGCAGTATAGGACAGACTGAAGCTTTCTTT
CASSIGQTEAFF
>.|TRBV2|TRBJ2-7|few
TGTGCCAGCACCAGGGCGTCCTACGAGCAGTACTTC
CASTRASYEQYF
>.|TRBV5-1|TRBJ1-4|few
TGCGCCAGCACCCTCCTACAGGGCGGTGAAAAACTGTTTTTT
CASTLLQGGEKLFF
>.|TRBV7-2|TRBJ2-3|.
TGTGCCAGCAGCCTAGTTGGGGCGCGAGTTGATACGCAGTATTTT
CASSLVGARVDTQYF
>.|TRBV5-1|TRBJ2-2|few
TGCGCCAGCAGCCGGATAGAAAGGGCCGGGGAGCTGTTTTTT
CASSRIERAGELFF
>TRBD1|TRBV7-6|TRBJ1-2|many
TGTGCCAGCAGCTTAGGCGACGACAGGGCGCTTAACTATGGCTACACCTTC
CASSLGDDRALNYGYTF
>.|TRBV7-9|TRBJ1-2|few
TGTGCCAGCAGCTTAGGAGGGAATGACTATGGCTACACCTTC
CASSLGGNDYGYTF
>.|TRBV18|TRBJ2-7|.
TGTGCCAGCTCACCAATGTCTGGCGAGCAGTACTTC
CASSPMSGEQYF
>.|TRBV4-3|TRBJ2-7|.
TGCGCCAGCAGCCAAGCAACCGGGGAGGCCTACGAGCAGTACTTC
CASSQATGEAYEQYF
>.|TRBV20-1|TRBJ2-5|.
TGCAGTGCCGAATCGGGGGCTGAGACCCAGTACTTC
CSAESGAETQYF
>TRBD1|TRBV12-3/TRBV12-4|TRBJ1-4|many
TGTGCCAGCAGTTTATGGTTTCGGACAGGACCTGCCGGGGAAAAACTGTTTTTT
CASSLWFRTGPAGEKLFF
>.|TRBV20-1|TRBJ2-1|.
TGCAGTGCTAGGTACCTCTACAATGAGCAGTTCTTC
CSARYLYNEQFF
>.|TRBV4-3|TRBJ1-1|many
TGCGCCAGCAGCCCAGAAAGGGGCGCCAACACTGAAGCTTTCTTT
CASSPERGANTEAFF
>TRBD1|TRBV12-3/TRBV12-4|TRBJ2-2|many
TGTGCCAGCAGGATTGCTGGACAGGTCGGGGAGCTGTTTTTT
CASRIAGQVGELFF
>.|TRBV11-2|TRBJ1-1|few
TGTGCCAGCAGCTTAGTAAGGATACAGGGCAGTTCGAACACTGAAGCTTTCTTT
CASSLVRIQGSSNTEAFF
>.|TRBV4-3|TRBJ2-4|few
TGCGCCAGCAGCCTTCATATGGGGGCACTCAACATTCAGTACTTC
CASSLHMGALNIQYF
>.|TRBV12-3/TRBV12-4|TRBJ1-4|medium-sized
TGTGCCAGCAGTTTAGCCGGGGTTGAAAAACTGTTTTTT
CASSLAGVEKLFF
>.|TRBV7-2|TRBJ2-5|.
TGTGCCAGCAGCCCTACTCCGGGGCAAGAGACCCAGTACTTC
CASSPTPGQETQYF
>TRBD2|TRBV5-1|TRBJ2-1|.
TGCGCCAGCAGCTTCGGGCTAGCGGGCCTCCTCACCTACAATGAGCAGTTCTTC
CASSFGLAGLLTYNEQFF
>.|TRBV4-2|TRBJ2-7|many
TGTGCCAGCAGCCAAGAATTTGGCACCTACTACGAGCAGTACTTC
CASSQEFGTYYEQYF
>.|TRBV18|TRBJ1-1|few
TGTGCCAGCTCTTCTTCAGGGGAGGGCACTGAAGCTTTCTTT
CASSSSGEGTEAFF
>.|TRBV29-1|TRBJ2-5|few
TGCAGCGTTGGAACAGCCAGGGTGGAAACCCAGTACTTC
CSVGTARVETQYF
>.|TRBV27|TRBJ2-5|few
TGTGCCAGCAGTTTATCTTGGGCGGGACAAGAGACCCAGTACTTC
CASSLSWAGQETQYF
>.|TRBV12-3/TRBV12-4|TRBJ2-1|few
TGTGCCAGCAGTGCGGGGGCCCCCCCCTACAATGAGCAGTTCTTC
CASSAGAPPYNEQFF
>.|TRBV5-6|TRBJ1-1|.
TGTGCCAGCAGCCCCGTAGGACAGAACACTGAAGCTTTCTTT
CASSPVGQNTEAFF
>.|TRBV5-1|TRBJ1-1|few
TGCGCCAGCAGGGAGAAGAGCACTGAAGCTTTCTTT
CASREKSTEAFF
>TRBD1|TRBV6-5|TRBJ1-1|many
TGTGCCAGCAGCCATGGACAGGGGGTTGGGTACACTGAAGCTTTCTTT
CASSHGQGVGYTEAFF
>.|TRBV7-9|TRBJ2-5|.
TGTGCCGGAAGTTTTTCCGCGGAGACCCAGTACTTC
CAGSFSAETQYF
>.|TRBV5-5|TRBJ2-2|.
TGTGCCAGCAGCTTATGGCTGGACGCGAACACCGGGGAGCTGTTTTTT
CASSLWLDANTGELFF
>.|TRBV11-2|TRBJ1-2|.
TGTGCCAGCAGCTTTAAGGGCCCCTATGGCTACACCTTC
CASSFKGPYGYTF
>TRBD1|TRBV11-2|TRBJ1-5|many
TGTGCCAGCAGCTTAGCAGGGGGCGGGCAGCCCCAGCATTTT
CASSLAGGGQPQHF
>.|TRBV5-6|TRBJ2-2|.
TGTGCCAGCAGCTTTAGAGACCGGCCCACCGGGGAGCTGTTTTTT
CASSFRDRPTGELFF
>TRBD1|TRBV5-1|TRBJ2-5|few
TGCGCCAGCAGGCCAATGCCGGGACAGCAAGAGACCCAGTACTTC
CASRPMPGQQETQYF
>.|TRBV29-1|TRBJ1-2|few
TGCAGCGTCGGCCCCGAGAACGGCTACACCTTC
CSVGPENGYTF
>.|TRBV5-5|TRBJ2-7|many
TGTGCCAGCAGCTTGTCGGAGTACTACGAGCAGTACTTC
CASSLSEYYEQYF
>.|TRBV6-2/TRBV6-3|TRBJ1-1|.
TGTGCCAGCAGTTACTCCTCCAGGACTGAAGCTTTCTTT
CASSYSSRTEAFF
>TRBD1|TRBV7-2|TRBJ2-2|.
TGTGCCAGCAGCCCAGGGACAGGGTCCGGGGAGCTGTTTTTT
CASSPGTGSGELFF
>.|TRBV19|TRBJ1-2|.
TGTGCCACCCGGTTGAGTGCAGGGAAATATGGCTACACCTTC
CATRLSAGKYGYTF
>TRBD1|TRBV4-1|TRBJ1-2|.
TGCGCCAGCAGCCAGTTTTTCGGGACAGCCACCTATGGCTACACCTTC
CASSQFFGTATYGYTF
>.|TRBV29-1|TRBJ1-2|few
TGCAGCGTTATAGGACTTACCCCTTCTGGCTACACCTTC
CSVIGLTPSGYTF
>TRBD1|TRBV7-6|TRBJ2-1|few
TGTGCCAGCAGCTTTGGACAGGGGTTTGTGGGTACTAATGAGCAGTTCTTC
CASSFGQGFVGTNEQFF
>.|TRBV6-1|TRBJ1-5|.
TGTGCCAGCACCCGAGTAGGAGGGGGGAACCAGCCCCAGCATTTT
CASTRVGGGNQPQHF
>.|TRBV19|TRBJ1-3|many
TGTGCCAGTAGTACTAACCGGGCCCAAGACCGAAACACCATATATTTT
CASSTNRAQDRNTIYF